The TCR beta chain described here comes from a study of blood T cell repertoires in COVID-19. Study-wide context: The samples span acute and convalescent COVID-19 from the United States, Italy and Spain. Sample material is recorded as cDNA or gDNA derived from T cells, B-cell-depleted T cells, or PBMCs.

Germline V gene sequence: CDR1 LNHDA, CDR2 SQIVND (reference sequence). V lost 5 bases to trimming and J lost 0 bases, with 16 bases between them. This CDR3 spans 16 amino acids. Sequencing used immunoSEQ multiplex PCR; TCRdb keeps in-frame clones, though not all of them. The table lists some 400,000 clones, more than 75% of them singletons. The specimen was peripheral blood. The source of this sequence is a human donor in a cohort sampled during active COVID-19. The chain employs TRBV19 and TRBJ2-5, with D possibly matching TRBD1 (5 bases). The CDR3 loop is CASSPIGAANQETQYF. In nucleotides, the CDR3 is TGTGCCAGTAGTCCCATAGGGGCAGCTAACCAAGAGACCCAGTACTTC. Full variable domain (missing parts from reference TRBV19 and TRBJ2-5): DGGITQSPKYLFRKEGQNVTLSCEQNLNHDAMYWYRQDPGQGLRLIYYSQIVNDFQKGDIAEGYSVSREKKESFPLTVTSAQKNPTAFYLCASSPIGAANQETQYFGPGTRLLVL.